This TCR beta chain was obtained from a study of vaccination effects on CD4 cells after COVID-19 (dated by TCRdb to between 2022 and 2023). For the wider study: The ViraFEST assay stimulated PBMC with viral peptide pools and then used TCR sequencing to identify antigen-specific CD4+ T cell clonotypes by expansion. Altogether, approximately 10 COVID-19 convalescent patients and a few SARS-CoV-2-naive healthy vaccine recipients made up the full study. A few million PBMC per well were cultured with roughly 10 ug/ml peptides in IMDM containing around 4.6% human AB serum, 10 IU/ml IL-2 and gentamicin. Across the study, the median time from the second dose to post-vaccine sampling was 72 days (range 14 to 241). Cultures from other donors in the study were sequenced using the Oncomine TCR Beta short-read assay on an Illumina iSeq 100. SARS-CoV-2 spike-specific CD4+ TCR repertoires from before and after mRNA vaccination were compared in COVID-19 convalescent patients and in infection-naive vaccine recipients. General study outcomes and caveats: Only a small number of convalescent patients were included, and no early post-infection timepoints were available, which limited the study. In healthy vaccine recipients, vaccine-induced clones were almost all SARS-CoV-2 mono-reactive, with only 1 of 255 cross-reactive with common cold coronaviruses. Clones induced by infection and clones induced by vaccination both contracted markedly at late timepoints after vaccination, which fits with T cell responses waning over time.

Germline trimming amounts to 10 bases on V and 2 bases on J, with 20 as the count of junction bases outside the gene matches. The CDR3 contains 17 residues, cysteine and valine counted. Only the CDR3 DNA stays, 51 bases, in frame from base 1. The germline V gene (reference sequence) gives CDR1 as MNHEY and CDR2 as SMNVEV. The receptor library was made with the immunoSEQ multiplex PCR assay. DNA from the cultured, isolated CD4+ T cells was subjected to TCR beta CDR3 sequencing. In the authors' own workflow: Non-productive TCR sequences were removed and reads were trimmed to the CDR3 region, keeping CDR3s of at least 7 amino acids. Antigen-specific clonotypes were identified with the MANAFEST web app by comparing expansion in peptide wells against reference cultures. Positive clones required FDR<0.05 expansion versus reference and all other wells, odds ratio above 5, and frequency above 0.1% in two replicate wells. A clonotype was called cross-reactive if it was significantly expanded both in SARS-CoV-2 spike wells and in at least one common cold coronavirus spike condition. CDR3 similarity was assessed by Levenshtein distance using the stringdist R package, and unrooted trees were constructed with ape in R 3.6.1. The source is immuneACCESS, and TCRdb retained only in-frame sequences with V and J called. Part of the clones is not carried over; for the studies checked, unresolved V genes explain less than half of this, and the remainder is unexplained. V, J and clone size are those of that table, while D and trimming were read from the DNA. This sample lists tens of thousands of clones; about 73% were detected once. Of the sample, approximately 2% falls within the top ten clones.

After around ten days of culture, CD4+ T cells were isolated with the EasySep CD4+ T cell isolation kit. Each participant got two doses of an mRNA SARS-CoV-2 vaccine, either BNT162b2 or mRNA-1273. Healthy vaccine recipients had no prior SARS-CoV-2 infection, confirmed by negative nucleocapsid antibodies before and after vaccination. On days 3 and 7, half of the culture medium was replaced with fresh IL-2-containing medium. Unless noted otherwise, every peptide stimulation condition was grown in triplicate wells. PBMC were separated from whole blood using Ficoll-Paque Plus gradient centrifugation and were then either cryopreserved at -140C or used fresh. The QIAamp micro DNA kit was used to extract genomic DNA from the cultured CD4+ T cells. Points on this clone: This receptor's antigen is unknown. One base away there is no much larger clone; base qualities are not given.

The chain is made from TRBV27 and TRBJ2-7, with TRBD1 identical over 7 junction bases. This sequence was found in a human donor who received a COVID-19 vaccine. Here the sequenced sample was CD4+ T cells from PBMCs cultured without peptide, taken after COVID-19 vaccination. The CDR3: CATSGPDRALLPYEQYV. The bases read TGTGCCACCTCAGGCCCCGACAGGGCTCTTCTACCCTACGAGCAGTACGTC.